This entry lists 13 T cell receptor beta chains sequenced from one sample in a study of blood T cell repertoires in COVID-19. The repertoire was sequenced with immunoSEQ multiplex PCR; TCRdb's copy has only in-frame clones and lacks some. The sample consists of approximately 290,000 clones, 90% of them appearing once. Sequenced material: PBMCs or T cells enriched from blood (not recorded which). The origin of the receptors is a woman under 40 who had recovered from COVID-19.

V is TRBV28 and J is TRBJ2-3; possible D gene TRBD1, 6 bases. CDR3 length: 16 amino acids. Germline V gene sequence: CDR1 MDHEN, CDR2 SYDVKM. V was trimmed by 6 bases and J by 0 bases, leaving 16 bases between them. CDR3 sequence: CASSPQDRQSTDTQYF. DNA of the CDR3: TGTGCCAGCAGCCCCCAAGACAGGCAAAGCACAGATACGCAGTATTTT. Full variable domain (rest looked up from reference TRBV28 and TRBJ2-3): DVKVTQSSRYLVKRTGEKVFLECVQDMDHENMFWYRQDPGLGLRLIYFSYDVKMKEKGDIPEGYSVSREKKERFSLILESASTNQTSMYLCASSPQDRQSTDTQYFGPGTRLTVL.

This chain uses TRBV7-2 with TRBJ2-2, with TRBD1 matching over 10 bases. Germline V gene data show CDR1 as SGHTA and CDR2 as FQGNSA. V was pared by 5 bases and J by 4 bases, with 4 bases of the junction left unmatched. The length of the CDR3 is 15 residues. The CDR3, as DNA: TGTGCCAGCAGCACCGGACAGGGGGGCACCGGGGAGCTGTTTTTT. Encoded protein: CASSTGQGGTGELFF.

The gene calls are TRBV2 and TRBJ2-5; 9 bases are a match to TRBD1. Per germline, CDR1 SNHLY and CDR2 FYNNEI. This CDR3 is built from 15 residues. V shed 5 bases and J 1 base; nucleotides not matched to a gene: 5. The CDR3 sequence: CASSTGTGTQETQYF. Written as DNA, the CDR3 is TGTGCCAGCAGTACCGGGACAGGGACCCAAGAGACCCAGTACTTC.

J is TRBJ2-2 and V is TRBV30; TRBD2 agrees at 12 bases. With V trimmed by 1 base and J by 6 bases, 3 bases remained unmatched. CDR3 length equals 15 residues. Per germline, CDR1 GTSNPN and CDR2 SVGIG (reference sequence). For the CDR3, the DNA is TGTGCCTGGAGTGGTCTAGCGGGAGGGCCCGGGGAGCTGTTTTTT. Translation gives CAWSGLAGGPGELFF.

The CDR3 bases are TGTGCCAGCTCACCCCGGACAGGGGATGGCTACACCTTC. Encoded protein: CASSPRTGDGYTF. The rearrangement links TRBV18 to TRBJ1-2; 9 bases map to TRBD1. The CDR3 has 13 residues. Germline V lookup: CDR1 KGHSH, CDR2 LQKENI. V lost 3 bases and J lost 6; bases outside the gene matches: 2.

The chain recombines TRBV10-3 with TRBJ1-1; the D is unclear. V shed 6 bases and J shed 5 bases, with 13 bases lying between them. Germline V CDR1 and CDR2: ENHRY, SYGVKD. The CDR3 spans 13 residues. CDR3 loop: CAISPRTGTEAFF. In DNA form, the CDR3 reads TGTGCCATCAGCCCCAGGACGGGGACTGAAGCTTTCTTT.

The chain couples TRBV4-3 to TRBJ2-2; 12 bases agree with TRBD1. V lost 2 bases, J lost 6 bases, and 4 bases stayed unmatched. Germline CDR1 is LGHNA and CDR2 is YSLEER. This CDR3 comprises 16 residues. The CDR3 sequence: CASSQSGQGAPGELFF. In nucleotides, the CDR3 is TGCGCCAGCAGCCAATCGGGACAGGGGGCCCCCGGGGAGCTGTTTTTT.

The chain employs TRBV9 and TRBJ2-3; 10 nucleotides agree with TRBD1. CDR3 size: 16 residues. Germline CDR1 and CDR2: SGDLS and YYNGEE. V gave up 2 bases and J gave up 0 bases; unmatched junction bases: 3. The CDR3 nucleotides read TGTGCCAGCAGCGTGGGGACAGGGGCTAGCACAGATACGCAGTATTTT. Its translation is CASSVGTGASTDTQYF.

The chain uses TRBV15 and TRBJ1-5; D not resolved. Germline V lookup: CDR1 LNHNV, CDR2 YYDKDF (reference sequence). The CDR3 covers 14 residues. The V and J ends lost 1 base and 4 bases respectively, with 8 bases between them. CDR3 loop: CATSRAGGNQPQHF. The CDR3 region has the DNA TGTGCCACCAGCAGAGCGGGAGGGAATCAGCCCCAGCATTTT.

The rearrangement links TRBV27 to TRBJ2-7, with 7 bases matching TRBD1. V gave up 5 bases and J gave up 2 bases; unmatched junction bases: 6. The germline V gene encodes CDR1 MNHEY and CDR2 SMNVEV (reference sequence). The CDR3 covers 14 residues. The CDR3 coding sequence is TGTGCCAGCAGTACCGGGACAGATCCCTACGAGCAGTACTTC. Amino acid sequence: CASSTGTDPYEQYF.

This chain connects TRBV7-3 to TRBJ2-3; D unresolved. The CDR3 extends over 14 amino acids. Trimming took off 0 bases at V and 7 bases at J, with 11 bases between the two ends. Germline CDR1 SGHTA, CDR2 FQGTGA. The CDR3 reads CASSLTPGTNTQYF. For the CDR3, the DNA is TGTGCCAGCAGCTTAACCCCAGGAACCAATACGCAGTATTTT.

The chain is built from TRBV18 and TRBJ2-1; 10 bases are shared with TRBD2. This CDR3 is 17 amino acids long. Germline loops: CDR1 KGHSH, CDR2 LQKENI. V lost 6 bases to trimming and J lost 6 bases; unmatched junction nucleotides: 14. Here the CDR3 DNA reads TGTGCCAGCTCGCTACAGGAGGGGCTAGCGGGAGTCAATGAGCAGTTCTTC. Its protein product is CASSLQEGLAGVNEQFF.

The CDR3 nucleotides are TGTGCCAGCAGCCCGGTAGAGAACGGGGAGCTGTTTTTT. This encodes CASSPVENGELFF. V usage is TRBV7-6 and J usage is TRBJ2-2; D remains unclear. The germline V gene encodes CDR1 SGHVS and CDR2 FNYEAQ. The CDR3 contains 13 residues. The ends were cut back, 5 bases at V and 7 bases at J, with 11 bases in the middle.